The rows below give T cell receptor beta chains drawn from one sample of a study of PD-1 blockade in classical Hodgkin lymphoma. TCRdb keeps only in-frame clones here, not all; method: immunoSEQ multiplex PCR. The sample lists 25,000 to 35,000 clones, about 88% occurring once. The sample in question was CD4+ T cells from blood, obtained before the fourth cycle of nivolumab. The source is a human donor with classical Hodgkin lymphoma. Both conserved end residues are part of each CDR3. Each record gives: J gene, D gene, clone size, V gene, CDR3 protein, CDR3 DNA. A D gene is named only where the DNA matches it firmly. Rows give clone size only sometimes, using once, few, many, or a class for an expanded clone.

>TRBJ1-6|NA|NA|TRBV18
CASSPLGGAQGNSPLHF
TGTGCCAGCTCTCCCTTGGGGGGGGCGCAGGGAAATTCACCCCTCCACTTT
>TRBJ2-5|NA|NA|TRBV18
CASSSGIQETQYF
TGTGCCAGCTCATCCGGGATACAAGAGACCCAGTACTTC
>TRBJ2-1|NA|NA|TRBV5-1
CASSELNEQFF
TGCGCCAGCAGCGAACTCAATGAGCAGTTCTTC
>TRBJ1-3|NA|once|TRBV6-1
CASSERQGGSGNTIYF
TGTGCCAGCAGTGAACGCCAGGGCGGCTCTGGAAACACCATATATTTT
>TRBJ2-3|TRBD2|NA|TRBV7-3
CASSLTGLAGVSDTQYF
TGTGCCAGCAGCTTAACGGGACTAGCGGGAGTATCAGATACGCAGTATTTT
>TRBJ2-7|NA|NA|TRBV7-7
CASSLGLSYEQYF
TGTGCTAGCAGCTTAGGGCTCTCCTACGAGCAGTACTTC
>TRBJ1-4|TRBD1|NA|TRBV28
CASSSLTGGIEKLFF
TGTGCCAGCAGTTCCCTGACAGGGGGAATTGAAAAACTGTTTTTT
>TRBJ2-2|NA|NA|TRBV18
CASSRLQSPGELFF
TGTGCCAGCTCACGACTCCAAAGCCCCGGGGAGCTGTTTTTT
>TRBJ2-2|NA|NA|TRBV7-3
CASSLNGGISAGELFF
TGTGCCAGCAGCTTAAATGGGGGAATTAGCGCCGGGGAGCTGTTTTTT
>TRBJ2-7|NA|NA|TRBV19
CASGDQTYEQYF
TGTGCCAGTGGGGACCAAACCTACGAGCAGTACTTC
>TRBJ2-2|NA|NA|TRBV2
CASRRTENTGELFF
TGTGCCAGCAGGAGGACAGAAAACACCGGGGAGCTGTTTTTT
>TRBJ2-7|TRBD2|NA|TRBV7-9
CASSFPGLAGAYEQYF
TGTGCCAGCAGCTTCCCGGGACTAGCGGGAGCCTACGAGCAGTACTTC
>TRBJ1-2|NA|NA|TRBV18
CASSPSAGAGGYTF
TGTGCCAGCTCACCATCGGCCGGGGCGGGTGGCTACACCTTC
>TRBJ1-1|NA|few|TRBV5-6
CASSFISTEAFF
TGTGCCAGCAGCTTTATAAGCACTGAAGCTTTCTTT
>TRBJ2-7|NA|NA|TRBV5-1
CASSLGVRVDEQYF
TGCGCCAGCAGCTTGGGCGTCCGAGTAGACGAGCAGTACTTC
>TRBJ1-2|NA|NA|TRBV4-1
CASSQGVVNYGYTF
TGCGCCAGCAGCCAAGGGGTAGTAAACTATGGCTACACCTTC
>TRBJ1-4|TRBD1|NA|TRBV4-2
CASMLTGATNEKLFF
TGTGCCAGCATGCTTACAGGGGCAACTAATGAAAAACTGTTTTTT
>TRBJ1-6|NA|NA|TRBV7-9
CASSSTPTEVNSPLHF
TGTGCCAGCAGCTCAACACCCACCGAAGTTAATTCACCCCTCCACTTT
>TRBJ2-3|TRBD2|NA|TRBV15
CATSREGGSGVNTQYF
TGTGCCACCAGCAGAGAAGGCGGGAGCGGGGTTAATACGCAGTATTTT
>TRBJ2-3|TRBD2|NA|TRBV28
CASSSPGGLSGSSADTQYF
TGTGCCAGCAGTTCCCCGGGGGGGCTCAGCGGGAGTAGTGCAGATACGCAGTATTTT
>TRBJ2-7|TRBD2|NA|TRBV19
CASSMFQRELFEQYF
TGTGCCAGTAGTATGTTCCAGCGGGAGCTTTTCGAGCAGTACTTC
>TRBJ2-1|TRBD2|NA|TRBV5-1
CASSWTSDYNEQFF
TGCGCCAGCAGCTGGACTAGCGACTACAATGAGCAGTTCTTC
>TRBJ2-3|TRBD2|NA|TRBV5-1
CASSLVAGGTDTQYF
TGCGCCAGCAGCTTGGTTGCGGGAGGCACAGATACGCAGTATTTT
>TRBJ1-3|NA|NA|TRBV18
CASSPTSPSSGNTIYF
TGTGCCAGCTCACCAACTAGCCCGAGCTCTGGAAACACCATATATTTT
>TRBJ2-7|TRBD2|NA|TRBV7-2
CASSFERGRAYEQYF
TGTGCCAGCAGCTTTGAACGCGGGAGGGCCTACGAGCAGTACTTC
>TRBJ2-4|NA|NA|TRBV10-2
CASSLLQGGENIQYF
TGCGCCAGCAGCCTATTACAGGGCGGAGAAAACATTCAGTACTTC
>TRBJ1-2|NA|NA|TRBV5-1
CASSLEGQPYGYTF
TGCGCCAGCAGCTTGGAAGGACAACCCTATGGCTACACCTTC
>TRBJ2-2|TRBD1|NA|TRBV9
CASSPTNRGHGELFF
TGTGCCAGCAGCCCAACAAACAGGGGTCACGGGGAGCTGTTTTTT
>TRBJ1-1|NA|NA|TRBV11-2
CASSFPDRNTEAFF
TGTGCCAGCAGTTTCCCGGACAGGAACACTGAAGCTTTCTTT
>TRBJ2-5|NA|NA|TRBV18
CASSLTILETQYF
TGTGCCAGCTCACTAACAATTTTGGAGACCCAGTACTTC
>TRBJ2-2|TRBD1|NA|TRBV30
CAWSVQGAPGELFF
TGTGCCTGGAGTGTACAGGGGGCGCCCGGGGAGCTGTTTTTT
>TRBJ1-5|NA|few|TRBV30
CAWSVESNQPQHF
TGTGCCTGGAGTGTAGAGAGCAATCAGCCCCAGCATTTT
>TRBJ2-5|NA|NA|TRBV15
CATSRGKETQYF
TGTGCCACCAGCAGAGGGAAAGAGACCCAGTACTTC
>TRBJ2-1|NA|NA|TRBV5-4
CASSLASKYNEQFF
TGTGCCAGCAGCTTGGCTAGCAAGTACAATGAGCAGTTCTTC
>TRBJ1-1|TRBD1|NA|TRBV19
CASSKDRGNTEAFF
TGTGCCAGTAGTAAGGACAGGGGAAACACTGAAGCTTTCTTT